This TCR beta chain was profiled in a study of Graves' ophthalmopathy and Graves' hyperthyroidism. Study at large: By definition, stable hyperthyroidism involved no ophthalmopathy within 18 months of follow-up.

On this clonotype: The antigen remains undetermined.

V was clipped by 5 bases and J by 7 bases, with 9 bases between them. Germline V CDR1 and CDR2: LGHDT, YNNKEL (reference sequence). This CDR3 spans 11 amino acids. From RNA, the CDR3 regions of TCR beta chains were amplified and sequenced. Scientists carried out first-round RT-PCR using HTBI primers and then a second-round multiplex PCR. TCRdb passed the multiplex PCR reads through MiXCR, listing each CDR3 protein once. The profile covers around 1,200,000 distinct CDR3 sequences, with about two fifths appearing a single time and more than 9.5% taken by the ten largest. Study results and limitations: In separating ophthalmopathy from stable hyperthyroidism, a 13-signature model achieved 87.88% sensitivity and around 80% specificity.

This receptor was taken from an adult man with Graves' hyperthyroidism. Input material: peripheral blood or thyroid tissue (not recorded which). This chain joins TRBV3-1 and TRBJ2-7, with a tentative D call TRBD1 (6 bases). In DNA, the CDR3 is TGTGCCAGCAGCATAGGACAGGAGCAGTACTTC. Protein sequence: CASSIGQEQYF.